The sequence of this T cell receptor (beta chain) was determined in a study of shared T cell receptors in the human thymus. The CDR3 covers 19 residues. V was clipped by 4 bases and J by 0 bases; unmatched bases: 7. From germline, CDR1 is LNHDA and CDR2 SQIVND (reference sequence). Assay used: immunoSEQ multiplex PCR; TCRdb lists only in-frame clones, some missing. Among hundreds of thousands of clones listed, around 87% were seen once. This sample also appeared in a second study, on human thymus T cells. That work adds: Donors were healthy Finnish babies undergoing corrective operations for congenital heart defects. Resections obtained during corrective heart surgery supplied the thymus tissue.

This receptor was identified in a boy younger than two with a congenital heart defect. The V gene is TRBV19, the J gene TRBJ2-6; 12 bases agree with TRBD1. The sample was thymocytes. CDR3 protein: CASSSPGQGAYSGANVLTF. The CDR3 nucleotides read TGTGCCAGTAGTAGCCCGGGACAGGGGGCCTACTCTGGGGCCAACGTCCTGACTTTC.